Below are 27 T cell receptor beta chains sequenced from a single sample in a study of T cell responses to AZD1222 COVID-19 vaccine. This table comes from immunoSEQ multiplex PCR, and its TCRdb copy is limited to in-frame clones, with some not included. The sample carries under 200,000 clones, roughly 94% recorded once. The material was peripheral blood, obtained 28 days after the second AZD1222 dose. The origin of the receptors is an adult who received the AZD1222 COVID-19 vaccine.

V gene TRBV28 combines with J gene TRBJ1-2, with D possibly matching TRBD1 (5 bases). The CDR3 runs to 16 residues. Germline CDR1 and CDR2: MDHEN and SYDVKM. V was pared by 5 bases and J by 3 bases, with 19 bases between. The CDR3 here is CASSPGTGRFDYGYTF. CDR3 in DNA: TGTGCCAGCAGTCCCGGGACGGGCCGCTTTGACTATGGCTACACCTTC.

The gene calls are TRBV24-1 and TRBJ2-2; 9 bases agree with TRBD1. This CDR3 region has 15 residues. Germline V lookup: CDR1 KGHDR, CDR2 SFDVKD. Trimming removed 7 bases from V and 1 base from J; junction bases left unmatched: 3. The CDR3 is CATRGQGMNTGELFF. The CDR3 nucleotides read TGTGCCACCAGAGGACAGGGGATGAACACCGGGGAGCTGTTTTTT.

DNA for the CDR3: TGTGCCAGCTCACCAAGTCCCAGGAGCAATCAGCCCCAGCATTTT. Translated, it gives CASSPSPRSNQPQHF. The chain joins TRBV18 to TRBJ1-5; D not resolved. The ends were cut back, 2 bases at V and 1 base at J, with 9 bases in the middle. The CDR3 is 15 residues long. Germline V gene lookup returns CDR1 KGHSH and CDR2 LQKENI. The whole variable domain, filled in from reference TRBV18 and TRBJ1-5, reads NAGVMQNPRHLVRRRGQEARLRCSPMKGHSHVYWYRQLPEEGLKFMVYLQKENIIDESGMPKERFSAEFPKEGPSILRIQQVVRGDSAAYFCASSPSPRSNQPQHFGDGTRLSIL.

The chain is built from TRBV6-2 or TRBV6-3 and TRBJ1-5, with D hard to call. Trimming took off 4 bases at V and 7 bases at J, with 14 bases between the two ends. The CDR3 sequence is 14 residues long. Germline V gene sequence: CDR1 MNHEY, CDR2 SVGEGT. CDR3 DNA sequence: TGTGCCAGCAGTTCATCAGGAGCGGGGCAGCCCCAGCATTTT. It yields the protein CASSSSGAGQPQHF.

V and J are TRBV30 and TRBJ2-4; a possible D gene is TRBD1 (6 bases). Germline CDR1 is GTSNPN and CDR2 is SVGIG (reference sequence). With 0 bases removed from V and 1 base from J, the gap between germline ends came to 13 bases. The CDR3 extends over 16 amino acids. The CDR3 coding sequence is TGTGCCTGGAGTGTAGATAGGACAGTCGCCAAAAACATTCAGTACTTC. Translated: CAWSVDRTVAKNIQYF.

The V call is TRBV13, the J call TRBJ1-1; TRBD1 is a possible D gene (5 bases). Per the germline V gene, CDR1 is PRHDT and CDR2 is FYEKMQ (reference sequence). Trimming shortened V by 4 bases and J by 4 bases, and 13 bases separated the two germline ends. There are 14 residues in the CDR3. This CDR3 is CASSSTEGSTEAFF. For the CDR3, the DNA is TGTGCCAGCAGCTCTACAGAGGGGAGCACTGAAGCTTTCTTT. Using reference TRBV13 and TRBJ1-1 for the parts outside the CDR3, the full variable domain is AAGVIQSPRHLIKEKRETATLKCYPIPRHDTVYWYQQGPGQDPQFLISFYEKMQSDKGSIPDRFSAQQFSDYHSELNMSSLELGDSALYFCASSSTEGSTEAFFGQGTRLTVV.

This chain connects TRBV30 to TRBJ1-1; D not certain. In germline, CDR1 is GTSNPN, CDR2 SVGIG (reference sequence). With 3 bases removed from V and 0 bases from J, the gap between germline ends came to 17 bases. This CDR3 has 16 residues. This CDR3 reads CAWSVAARMMNTEAFF. CDR3 DNA: TGTGCCTGGAGCGTCGCCGCTCGCATGATGAACACTGAAGCTTTCTTT.

The V and J genes are TRBV27 and TRBJ2-3; TRBD2 aligns across 14 bases. The germline gives CDR1 MNHEY, CDR2 SMNVEV (reference sequence). This CDR3 comprises 17 residues. J gave up 4 bases and V 1 base, and 4 bases lay outside the gene matches. The CDR3: CASSLWGLAGDSDTQYF. The CDR3 nucleotides are TGTGCCAGCAGTTTATGGGGACTAGCGGGAGACTCAGATACGCAGTATTTT.

The chain combines TRBV7-9 with TRBJ2-5; 13 bases fit TRBD2. V shed 1 base, J shed 4 bases, and the junction held 6 bases outside the gene matches. The CDR3 loop spans 17 amino acids. In germline, CDR1 is SEHNR, CDR2 FQNEAQ (reference sequence). The CDR3 DNA reads TGTGCCAGCAGCTTAGGGACTAGCGGGGGACCGGGAGAGACCCAGTACTTC. Amino acids: CASSLGTSGGPGETQYF.

The CDR3 bases are TGTGCCAGCAGCTTAGCGCCTGGGGGGCCTCGGTCCCAGCATTTT. It encodes CASSLAPGGPRSQHF. This chain links TRBV7-8 with TRBJ1-5; TRBD1 is a possible D gene (6 bases). Deletions cut 0 bases from V and 11 bases from J, with 17 bases between. The length of the CDR3 is 15 residues. From germline, CDR1 is SGHVS and CDR2 FQNEAQ. The whole variable domain, filled in from reference TRBV7-8 and TRBJ1-5, reads GAGVSQSPRYKVAKRGQDVALRCDPISGHVSLFWYQQALGQGPEFLTYFQNEAQLDKSGLPSDRFFAERPEGSVSTLKIQRTQQEDSAVYLCASSLAPGGPRSQHFGDGTRLSIL.

The chain links TRBV6-2 or TRBV6-3 to TRBJ2-1; D assignment may be TRBD1 or TRBD2 (5 bases each). The CDR3 is 16 residues long. The germline V gene has CDR1 MNHEY and CDR2 SVGEGT. The V end lost 6 bases, the J end lost 2 bases, and 17 bases lay between the germline ends. The CDR3 region is CASSPSRGPPYNEQFF. CDR3 bases: TGTGCCAGCAGCCCATCGAGGGGTCCTCCCTACAATGAGCAGTTCTTC.

J is TRBJ2-3 and V is TRBV24-1; perhaps TRBD2 as D (6 bases). The CDR3 totals 17 residues. Looked up from germline, CDR1 is KGHDR and CDR2 is SFDVKD. Deletions cut 4 bases from V and 2 bases from J, with 18 bases between. The DNA of the CDR3 is TGTGCCACCAGTGAGCCTACTACGGGAGCCCTCACAGATACGCAGTATTTT. Its protein is CATSEPTTGALTDTQYF.

The V and J genes are TRBV13 and TRBJ2-1, with 9 bases that match TRBD2. CDR3 length: 16 residues. Germline CDR1 and CDR2: PRHDT and FYEKMQ (reference sequence). With 4 bases clipped from V and 3 bases from J, the junction kept 7 bases outside the gene matches. The CDR3 bases are TGTGCCAGCAGCTCCTCGGGTAGCGGGAGCTACAATGAGCAGTTCTTC. As protein: CASSSSGSGSYNEQFF. The complete variable domain, with remaining parts taken from reference TRBV13 and TRBJ2-1, reads AAGVIQSPRHLIKEKRETATLKCYPIPRHDTVYWYQQGPGQDPQFLISFYEKMQSDKGSIPDRFSAQQFSDYHSELNMSSLELGDSALYFCASSSSGSGSYNEQFFGPGTRLTVL.

This sequence joins TRBV7-9 and TRBJ2-7, with 7 bases fitting TRBD1. This CDR3 is 16 amino acids long. The germline V gene has CDR1 SEHNR and CDR2 FQNEAQ (reference sequence). The V segment lost 3 bases and the J segment 3 bases; nucleotides outside the gene matches: 11. CDR3 coding DNA: TGTGCCAGCAGCTTTCTATCTGGGGGACAGCTCTACGAGCAGTACTTC. It specifies CASSFLSGGQLYEQYF. Complete variable domain (other parts from reference TRBV7-9 and TRBJ2-7): DTGVSQNPRHKITKRGQNVTFRCDPISEHNRLYWYRQTLGQGPEFLTYFQNEAQLEKSRLLSDRFSAERPKGSFSTLEIQRTEQGDSAMYLCASSFLSGGQLYEQYFGPGTRLTVT.

V and J are TRBV10-3 and TRBJ1-1; the match to TRBD1 covers 7 bases. The germline CDR1 and CDR2 sequences are ENHRY and SYGVKD. CDR3 length: 16 residues. The J segment lost 1 base and the V segment lost 7 bases, leaving 12 bases of the junction unmatched. This chain's CDR3 is CAITEHPGQKNTEAFF. CDR3 nucleotide sequence: TGTGCCATCACTGAACACCCGGGACAGAAGAACACTGAAGCTTTCTTT.

This chain connects TRBV6-5 to TRBJ1-1; D gene uncertain. Trimming shortened V by 2 bases and J by 0 bases, and 13 bases separated the two germline ends. This CDR3 is 16 amino acids long. Germline-derived CDR1 and CDR2 are MNHEY and SVGAGI. The CDR3 here is CASSYTPKSMNTEAFF. The CDR3, as DNA: TGTGCCAGCAGTTACACCCCCAAGAGCATGAACACTGAAGCTTTCTTT.

The V call is TRBV28, the J call TRBJ1-2; the match to TRBD1 covers 11 bases. Germline values: CDR1 MDHEN, CDR2 SYDVKM. Germline trimming cut 5 bases from V and 3 bases from J; bases unmatched to any gene: 2. CDR3 length: 14 residues. The CDR3 DNA is TGTGCCAGCAGTCAGGGACAGGGGGACTATGGCTACACCTTC. Encoded protein: CASSQGQGDYGYTF.

The V and J genes are TRBV3-1 (or the pseudogene TRBV3-2) and TRBJ1-2; 7 bases align to TRBD1. V lost 4 bases, J lost 8 bases, and 4 bases stayed unmatched. Germline V lookup: CDR1 LGHDT, CDR2 YNNKEL (reference sequence). This CDR3 contains 12 residues. CDR3 sequence: CASSLGTVGYTF. CDR3 nucleotides: TGTGCCAGCAGCCTCGGGACAGTGGGCTACACCTTC.

The rearrangement joins TRBV5-6 to TRBJ2-5; TRBD1 aligns across 11 bases. CDR1 and CDR2 (germline): SGHDT, YYEEEE. V lost 4 bases, J lost 1 base, and 6 bases stayed unmatched. CDR3 length: 16 amino acids. The CDR3 loop is CASSTRDRGVQETQYF. The CDR3 DNA sequence: TGTGCCAGCAGCACCCGGGACAGGGGGGTCCAAGAGACCCAGTACTTC.

The CDR3 DNA follows: TGCAGTGCTAGTCAGGGGATAAATGAAAAACTGTTTTTT. Protein: CSASQGINEKLFF. The chain employs TRBV20-1 and TRBJ1-4; the D gene is possibly TRBD1 (6 bases). V dropped 3 bases and J dropped 5 bases, with 10 bases sitting between them. The germline gives CDR1 DFQATT, CDR2 SNEGSKA (reference sequence). CDR3 size: 13 residues.

This rearrangement joins TRBV7-9 to TRBJ1-1; D not certain. Germline V gene lookup returns CDR1 SEHNR and CDR2 FQNEAQ (reference sequence). This CDR3 has 13 residues. Deletions cut 5 bases from V and 4 bases from J, with 11 bases between. For the CDR3, the DNA is TGTGCCAGCAGCCCGACCTCGGGCACTGAAGCTTTCTTT. Its protein product is CASSPTSGTEAFF.

The chain carries TRBV14 and TRBJ2-1; D unresolved. With 0 bases removed from V and 5 bases from J, the gap between germline ends came to 11 bases. This CDR3 has 15 amino acids. Germline V gene lookup returns CDR1 SGHDN and CDR2 FVKESK. Written as DNA, the CDR3 is TGTGCCAGCAGCCAAGAATTCGTAGTTGACAATGAGCAGTTCTTC. The encoded protein is CASSQEFVVDNEQFF.

The gene calls are TRBV3-1 (or the pseudogene TRBV3-2) and TRBJ2-3, with 12 bases identical to TRBD2. Germline assignment: CDR1 LGHDT and CDR2 YNNKEL (reference sequence). This CDR3 has 18 amino acids. The ends lost 1 base at V and 5 bases at J; junction bases unmatched: 10. CDR3 residues: CASSQAQTSGGYGDTQYF. The CDR3 nucleotides read TGTGCCAGCAGCCAAGCTCAGACTAGCGGGGGCTATGGAGATACGCAGTATTTT.

J is TRBJ2-3 and V is TRBV2, with D perhaps matching TRBD1 or TRBD2 (5 bases each). The CDR3 contains 13 residues. V lost 5 bases and J 4 bases, leaving 10 bases between the germline ends. Germline V CDR1 and CDR2: SNHLY, FYNNEI. CDR3 sequence (DNA): TGTGCCAGCAGTAGCCAGGGACCAGATACGCAGTATTTT. Amino acid sequence: CASSSQGPDTQYF.

The chain links TRBV28 to TRBJ2-5; 7 nucleotides line up with TRBD1. This CDR3 spans 14 amino acids. In germline, CDR1 is MDHEN, CDR2 SYDVKM. V dropped 5 bases and J dropped 5; count of bases not matched to a gene: 8. The CDR3 nucleotides read TGTGCCAGCAGTCCGATGACAGGGCAGGAGACCCAGTACTTC. Protein sequence: CASSPMTGQETQYF.

The chain couples TRBV4-2 to TRBJ2-3; 7 bases align to TRBD2. This CDR3 is built from 15 residues. CDR1 is LGHNA and CDR2 is YNFKEQ in the germline V gene. The junction had 8 bases not matched to a gene; V was cut back by 1 base and J by 7 bases. The CDR3 coding sequence is TGTGCCAGCAGCCAAGCCGCGGGGGAGGGGAATACGCAGTATTTT. Translation: CASSQAAGEGNTQYF.

The CDR3 sequence is CASSLGSNQPQHF. In DNA form, the CDR3 reads TGCGCCAGCAGCTTGGGTAGCAATCAGCCCCAGCATTTT. This chain uses TRBV5-1 with TRBJ1-5; D gene ambiguous. CDR1 SGHRS and CDR2 YFSETQ come from the germline V gene. With 0 bases removed from V and 0 bases from J, the gap between germline ends came to 1 base. The CDR3 runs to 13 residues.